This T cell receptor beta chain comes out of a study of cytotoxic CD8 clonotypes in ibrutinib-treated CLL listed by TCRdb under 2021. For the study in its entirety: The cohort included approximately 15 treatment-naive and 11 to 12 relapsed/refractory patients; about 18 were IGHV unmutated. Longitudinal samples were available for about 30% of the roughly 86 trial participants. Responses were partial in some 24 patients and complete in 2; after median around 72 months follow-up, around 15 stayed in remission and about 12 progressed. Samples averaged roughly 280,000 productive templates and 94,082 productive rearrangements. Response samples were obtained after a median of around eleven months of treatment, with a range of roughly 6 to 40 months. Cryopreserved peripheral blood mononuclear cells were obtained before treatment, at response, and at either sustained remission or disease progression.

Each clonotype received, on average, roughly 9.6x coverage in deep resolution sequencing performed on a MiSeq, where the target depth lay between 1 in 1 million and 1 in 200,000 T cells. The immunoSEQ hsTCRB Kit was used to generate the TCR beta libraries. On the authors' methods: Data were analyzed with ImmunoSEQ Data Assistant and ImmunoSEQ Analyzer, with V, D and J genes assigned per IMGT definitions. Clonality was computed as one minus normalized Shannon entropy of productive rearrangement frequencies, ranging from 0 to 1. Only overrepresented clonotypes making up at least 0.05% of the repertoire of each patient were included in the public clonotype analysis. Approximately 14 age-matched healthy donor repertoires from immuneACCESS were used as controls for clonality. TCRdb retrieved this table from immuneACCESS and kept in-frame rearrangements only. Not all clones are present; in checked studies, unresolved V genes account for under half, and no reason is known for the remainder. Clone size and V and J calls were adopted from that table, with D and trimming inferred from the DNA. This sample gives under 40,000 clones in total; approximately 45% of them show up just once. The biggest ten clones account for 18% of the sample.

For TCR beta library preparation, about 2.1 micrograms of genomic DNA were extracted from the cryopreserved PBMCs. Longitudinal blood samples from CLL patients on ibrutinib monotherapy underwent high-throughput TCR beta sequencing. The patients took part in an open-label, single-center phase 2 trial of ibrutinib monotherapy. This clone has only one observation. The antigen this receptor binds is unknown. No per-base quality is available; no much larger clone lies one base away. The investigation overall reported the following: Public clonotypes were found to be uncommon and were observed to contract or remain stable during treatment; the increase in clonality was shown to reflect expansion of private clonotypes at ibrutinib response. Sampling times were not matched between patients in sustained remission and patients whose disease was progressing, and lymph node repertoires were not examined. Clonality increased at ibrutinib response, stayed stable in sustained remission, and fell back toward baseline at progression. Baseline clonality was found to be higher than that of age-matched healthy donors and was strongly correlated with circulating CD8+ T-cell counts.

Trimming at the junction amounts to 0 bases on V and 4 bases on J, and the germline ends lie 13 bases apart. The germline V gene gives CDR1 as SGDLS and CDR2 as YYNGEE. Reading from cysteine to phenylalanine, the CDR3 counts 15 amino acids. Only the CDR3 region is kept as DNA, spanning 45 bases read in frame from base 1. This TCR was recovered from a human donor with chronic lymphocytic leukemia. The chain uses TRBV9 and TRBJ1-2; the D gene assignment is ambiguous. The sequencing here drew on PBMCs, taken before ibrutinib treatment. The CDR3 protein: CASSVEGAYTYGYTF. The DNA sequence is TGTGCCAGCAGCGTAGAGGGTGCTTACACCTATGGCTACACCTTC.